A selection of T cell receptor beta chains follows, all from one sample in a study of blood T cell repertoires in COVID-19. The assay was immunoSEQ multiplex PCR, and TCRdb's table has in-frame clones only and misses some. Of a few hundred thousand clones listed, approximately 92% were seen once; the top ten hold approximately 17%. The material sequenced was PBMCs or T cells enriched from blood (not recorded which). These receptors were taken from a woman under 40 who had recovered from COVID-19. The CDR3 runs from the conserved cysteine through the conserved F or W. A D gene is named only where the DNA matches it firmly. Some rows mark clone size as missing; the rest say once, few, many or name a class of expanded clone.

>TRBJ2-1|.|.|TRBV11-2
CASSAQEANNEQFF
TGTGCCAGCAGCGCCCAAGAAGCAAACAATGAGCAGTTCTTC
>TRBJ2-2|.|TRBD1|TRBV5-4
CASSRGQGDTGELFF
TGTGCCAGCAGCCGGGGACAGGGGGACACCGGGGAGCTGTTTTTT
>TRBJ2-7|once|.|TRBV7-2
CASRGGGSFEQYF
TGTGCCAGCAGAGGGGGGGGCTCCTTCGAGCAGTACTTC
>TRBJ2-7|once|.|TRBV27
CASSPIGQSSYEQYF
TGTGCCAGCAGTCCCATCGGACAGTCCTCCTACGAGCAGTACTTC
>TRBJ2-5|.|TRBD2|TRBV7-3
CASSPQAGAGRFSAAETQYF
TGTGCCAGCAGCCCCCAGGCGGGAGCGGGTAGATTCTCGGCGGCAGAGACCCAGTACTTC
>TRBJ1-2|.|.|TRBV6-2/TRBV6-3
CASSYSTGGYGYTF
TGTGCCAGCAGTTACTCGACGGGGGGATATGGCTACACCTTC
>TRBJ2-3|.|.|TRBV28
CASGTNGTTSTDTQYF
TGTGCAAGCGGGACTAACGGGACAACTAGCACAGATACGCAGTATTTT
>TRBJ2-2|.|.|TRBV10-3
CAITRGLANTGELFF
TGTGCCATCACCCGAGGGCTGGCGAACACCGGGGAGCTGTTTTTT
>TRBJ2-1|once|.|TRBV7-3
CASSPMGQYNEQFF
TGTGCCAGCAGCCCCATGGGCCAATACAATGAGCAGTTCTTC
>TRBJ1-5|.|.|TRBV28
CASSVPIVGGNQPQHF
TGTGCCAGCAGTGTACCCATTGTGGGGGGGAATCAGCCCCAGCATTTT
>TRBJ2-1|.|.|TRBV7-9
CASSPPGLSEQFF
TGTGCCAGCAGCCCACCTGGCTTATCTGAGCAGTTCTTC
>TRBJ2-1|.|TRBD1|TRBV7-8
CASRFLADRDEQFF
TGTGCCAGCCGGTTCCTGGCGGACAGGGATGAGCAGTTCTTC
>TRBJ2-7|.|TRBD1|TRBV28
CASTDRGSYEQYF
TGTGCCAGCACGGACAGGGGTTCCTACGAGCAGTACTTC
>TRBJ2-1|.|.|TRBV1
CTSSQASGRVDEQFF
TGCACCAGCAGCCAAGCAAGCGGGAGGGTCGATGAGCAGTTCTTC
>TRBJ2-3|.|.|TRBV14
CASSHLQGRSHTDTQYF
TGTGCCAGCAGCCACTTACAGGGCCGTTCCCACACAGATACGCAGTATTTT
>TRBJ2-5|.|.|TRBV7-8
CASSLGVETQYF
TGTGCCAGCAGCTTAGGCGTGGAGACCCAGTACTTC
>TRBJ1-2|.|TRBD1|TRBV29-1
CTCTQQGAFESGYGYTF
TGCACCTGCACCCAGCAGGGGGCTTTTGAGAGCGGCTATGGCTACACCTTC
>TRBJ2-1|.|TRBD2|TRBV10-3
CAISEPAGLQFF
TGTGCCATCAGTGAGCCAGCGGGACTGCAGTTCTTC
>TRBJ1-2|.|TRBD1|TRBV28
CASSPPPAGGTGYTF
TGTGCCAGCAGTCCTCCTCCGGCAGGGGGGACTGGCTACACCTTC
>TRBJ2-2|.|TRBD1|TRBV6-5
CASSFMRQGGPGELFF
TGTGCCAGCAGTTTCATGCGACAGGGTGGGCCCGGGGAGCTGTTTTTT
>TRBJ1-6|.|.|TRBV28
CASQQDNNSPLHF
TGTGCCAGCCAGCAGGACAATAATTCACCCCTCCACTTT
>TRBJ2-3|.|TRBD1|TRBV11-2
CASSLVGGRQYF
TGTGCCAGCAGCTTAGTAGGGGGCCGGCAGTATTTT
>TRBJ1-1|.|.|TRBV18
CASSPTESGTEAFF
TGTGCCAGCTCACCGACCGAGTCAGGCACTGAAGCTTTCTTT
>TRBJ1-5|.|.|TRBV19
CASSIQDSNQPQHF
TGTGCCAGTAGTATTCAGGATAGCAATCAGCCCCAGCATTTT
>TRBJ1-6|once|TRBD1|TRBV10-3
CAISHGAGQDSPLHF
TGTGCCATCAGCCATGGGGCGGGACAGGATTCACCCCTCCACTTT
>TRBJ2-7|.|TRBD2|TRBV28
CASSPTSGESYEQYF
TGTGCCAGCAGCCCTACTAGCGGGGAATCCTACGAGCAGTACTTC
>TRBJ2-1|.|TRBD2|TRBV27
CASSQNSGRVNEQFF
TGTGCCAGCAGCCAAAATAGCGGGAGGGTCAATGAGCAGTTCTTC
>TRBJ2-5|once|.|TRBV5-3
CARSRVREETQYF
TGTGCCAGAAGCCGCGTCAGGGAAGAGACCCAGTACTTC
>TRBJ1-1|once|.|TRBV14
CASSQGFWGPVNTEAFF
TGTGCCAGCAGCCAAGGGTTCTGGGGGCCGGTGAACACTGAAGCTTTCTTT
>TRBJ1-6|.|.|TRBV30
CAWSVPGYNSPLHF
TGTGCCTGGAGTGTACCGGGGTATAATTCACCCCTCCACTTT
>TRBJ1-5|.|.|TRBV30
CAWSDSGPQHF
TGTGCCTGGAGCGACAGTGGGCCCCAGCATTTT
>TRBJ1-5|.|.|TRBV28
CASSGGAMHQPQHF
TGTGCCAGCAGTGGGGGGGCTATGCATCAGCCCCAGCATTTT
>TRBJ2-3|.|.|TRBV18
CASSSKRALAQDTQYF
TGTGCCAGCTCATCCAAGAGGGCACTAGCACAAGATACGCAGTATTTT
>TRBJ1-2|once|.|TRBV6-5
CASNPGAAAGYGYTF
TGTGCCAGCAACCCAGGGGCCGCGGCAGGCTATGGCTACACCTTC
>TRBJ1-5|once|.|TRBV28
CASSATQGLHQPQHF
TGTGCCAGCAGTGCCACTCAGGGGCTCCATCAGCCCCAGCATTTT
>TRBJ1-2|.|.|TRBV18
CASSQGGAEHGYTF
TGTGCCAGCTCACAGGGAGGGGCAGAGCATGGCTACACCTTC
>TRBJ2-7|.|TRBD2|TRBV6-1
CASSESSGGPTHYEQYF
TGTGCCAGCAGTGAAAGCAGCGGGGGGCCAACCCATTACGAGCAGTACTTC
>TRBJ1-2|.|TRBD1|TRBV29-1
CSVLDRGANYGYTF
TGCAGCGTGCTAGACAGGGGAGCTAACTATGGCTACACCTTC
>TRBJ2-3|.|.|TRBV9
CASSVAPGDRADTQYF
TGTGCCAGCAGCGTAGCTCCGGGAGACCGGGCAGATACGCAGTATTTT
>TRBJ1-5|.|.|TRBV19
CASSDRAPSQPQHF
TGTGCCAGTAGTGACAGAGCACCGTCCCAGCCCCAGCATTTT
>TRBJ2-3|.|TRBD2|TRBV7-2
CASSSNPGLAADTQYF
TGTGCCAGCAGTTCAAATCCGGGACTAGCAGCAGATACGCAGTATTTT
>TRBJ1-6|.|.|TRBV19
CASSVRTENSPLHF
TGTGCCAGTAGCGTGCGGACAGAGAATTCACCCCTCCACTTT
>TRBJ2-1|.|TRBD2|TRBV29-1
CSVGGLEDNEQFF
TGCAGCGTCGGGGGACTAGAAGACAATGAGCAGTTCTTC
>TRBJ2-3|.|TRBD1|TRBV23-1
CASSPPGTGEADTQYF
TGCGCCAGCAGTCCCCCGGGGACAGGGGAGGCAGATACGCAGTATTTT
>TRBJ1-4|.|.|TRBV21-1
CASTDRTGENEKLFF
TGTGCCAGCACCGACAGGACAGGGGAGAATGAAAAACTGTTTTTT
>TRBJ2-5|.|.|TRBV24-1
CATSDGAVQETQYF
TGTGCCACCAGTGATGGAGCGGTCCAAGAGACCCAGTACTTC
>TRBJ2-1|.|TRBD1|TRBV30
CAWKQGAREQFF
TGTGCCTGGAAACAGGGGGCAAGGGAGCAGTTCTTC
>TRBJ2-5|.|TRBD2|TRBV2
CASTSLGGELETQYF
TGTGCCAGCACCTCCCTGGGGGGGGAACTAGAGACCCAGTACTTC
>TRBJ1-2|.|.|TRBV19
CASSIAAGLYGYTF
TGTGCCAGTAGTATAGCAGCAGGACTCTATGGCTACACCTTC
>TRBJ1-5|.|.|TRBV7-2
CASSLARISNQPQHF
TGTGCCAGCAGCTTAGCGCGGATTAGCAATCAGCCCCAGCATTTT
>TRBJ1-6|.|TRBD1|TRBV2
CASTGTGGYSPLHF
TGTGCCAGCACTGGGACAGGGGGATATTCACCCCTCCACTTT
>TRBJ1-4|.|.|TRBV27
CASQTREEGKLFF
TGTGCCAGCCAGACGAGGGAGGAGGGAAAACTGTTTTTT
>TRBJ2-2|.|.|TRBV27
CASSPENTGELFF
TGTGCCAGCAGTCCAGAAAACACCGGGGAGCTGTTTTTT
>TRBJ1-6|.|TRBD1|TRBV19
CAAKDRGDNSPLHF
TGTGCCGCAAAGGACAGGGGGGATAATTCACCCCTCCACTTT
>TRBJ1-1|.|.|TRBV4-1
CASREGSGDGTEAFF
TGCGCCAGCAGGGAGGGGTCGGGGGACGGCACTGAAGCTTTCTTT